This T cell receptor (beta chain) is from a study of PD-1 blockade in mismatch repair-deficient tumors. Study in general: Enrolled about 2012-2016, patients had progressing, pretreated mismatch repair-deficient cancers of about a dozen types.

This clone is termed medium-sized. The target antigen is unknown. The sample's time point: approximately eleven-day in vitro stimulation with candidate neoantigen peptide 4. TCRs were sequenced from three patients responding to pembrolizumab. A roughly eleven-day in vitro culture was run per each of several reactive peptides. V lost 0 bases to trimming and J lost 3 bases, with 6 bases between them. The germline gives CDR1 KGHSH, CDR2 LQKENI. This CDR3 has 13 amino acids. Findings of the study overall: Tumor-resident clones, often absent from pretreatment blood, expanded after pembrolizumab and then contracted.

Libraries were prepared by immunoSEQ multiplex PCR; TCRdb keeps only in-frame clonotypes and omits some of them. The repertoire holds roughly 14,000 clones, with less than 90% as singletons. The sequence was collected from an adult with mismatch repair-deficient cancer. The gene calls are TRBV18 and TRBJ2-7; a possible D gene is TRBD2 (6 bases). The input for sequencing was cells cultured in vitro, taken from a patient treated with pembrolizumab. This CDR3 is CASSPPGGYEQYF. The CDR3 DNA sequence: TGTGCCAGCTCACCACCGGGGGGCTACGAGCAGTACTTC.